Below are 18 T cell receptor beta chains sequenced from a single sample in a study of blood T cell repertoires in COVID-19. Sequencing was performed with immunoSEQ multiplex PCR; in TCRdb, only in-frame clones are kept and a portion is missing. The table includes some 150,000 clones, around 84% detected once. Sequencing was performed on peripheral blood. Every receptor here comes from a human donor in a cohort sampled during active COVID-19.

The gene calls are TRBV30 and TRBJ1-2; 7 nucleotides match TRBD1. Germline CDR1 is GTSNPN and CDR2 is SVGIG (reference sequence). V gave up 5 bases and J gave up 3 bases; unmatched junction bases: 6. The CDR3 is made up of 13 amino acids. The chain's CDR3 is CAWGTDRDYGYTF. The CDR3 nucleotides are TGTGCCTGGGGGACCGACAGGGACTATGGCTACACCTTC.

The chain combines TRBV3-1 (or the pseudogene TRBV3-2) with TRBJ2-7; 9 bases agree with TRBD1. The CDR3 has 12 residues. CDR1 and CDR2 (germline): LGHDT, YNNKEL (reference sequence). With 8 bases clipped from V and 6 bases from J, the junction kept 5 bases outside the gene matches. For the CDR3, the DNA is TGTGCCAGCGGAGGGACAGGGATCGAGCAGTACTTC. Protein: CASGGTGIEQYF.

The chain employs TRBV28 and TRBJ1-5, with D possibly matching TRBD1 (6 bases). Germline CDR1 reads MDHEN; CDR2 reads SYDVKM. This CDR3 is built from 16 residues. Trimming pared 1 base from V and 4 bases from J, leaving 14 bases between. The CDR3 region has the DNA TGTGCCAGCAGTTTATTCGCCGGACAGATAAATCAGCCCCAGCATTTT. This codes for CASSLFAGQINQPQHF.

This rearrangement joins TRBV4-3 to TRBJ2-7, with 9 bases fitting TRBD1. The CDR3 contains 14 residues. The V and J ends lost 2 bases and 4 bases, in that order; junction bases with no gene match: 3. CDR1 LGHNA and CDR2 YSLEER come from the germline V gene. CDR3 loop: CASSQMDRGYEQYF. CDR3 nucleotide sequence: TGCGCCAGCAGCCAAATGGACAGGGGATACGAGCAGTACTTC.

This chain uses TRBV6-5 with TRBJ1-6, with 9 bases identical to TRBD1. From germline, CDR1 is MNHEY and CDR2 SVGAGI. V gave up 1 base and J gave up 8 bases; unmatched junction bases: 3. The CDR3 is made up of 15 amino acids. The CDR3 bases are TGTGCCAGCAGTTACTACGACAGGGGGTATTCACCCCTCCACTTT. Translated: CASSYYDRGYSPLHF.

The V call is TRBV7-8, the J call TRBJ1-2; D might be TRBD1 (5 bases). This CDR3 spans 13 amino acids. Trimming took off 0 bases at V and 8 bases at J, with 10 bases between the two ends. Germline V gene sequence: CDR1 SGHVS, CDR2 FQNEAQ. The CDR3 sequence: CASSLAREGGYTF. In DNA form, the CDR3 reads TGTGCCAGCAGCTTAGCGCGGGAGGGGGGCTACACCTTC. The variable domain in full, completed from reference TRBV7-8 and TRBJ1-2, reads GAGVSQSPRYKVAKRGQDVALRCDPISGHVSLFWYQQALGQGPEFLTYFQNEAQLDKSGLPSDRFFAERPEGSVSTLKIQRTQQEDSAVYLCASSLAREGGYTFGSGTRLTVV.

This sequence joins TRBV11-2 and TRBJ2-3; 11 positions agree with TRBD2. The germline V gene encodes CDR1 SGHAT and CDR2 FQNNGV. Trimming removed 5 bases from V and 1 base from J; junction bases left unmatched: 2. The CDR3 is 15 amino acids. CDR3 region: CASSLSGGGTDTQYF. The DNA for the CDR3 is TGTGCCAGCAGCCTTAGCGGGGGGGGCACAGATACGCAGTATTTT.

The chain has TRBV7-2 and TRBJ2-7, with 9 bases aligning to TRBD1. CDR1 is SGHTA and CDR2 is FQGNSA in the germline V gene. Trimming removed 5 bases from V and 6 bases from J; junction bases left unmatched: 14. This CDR3 has 16 amino acids. CDR3 in amino acids: CASSKTGTGKTGEQYF. The CDR3 nucleotides are TGTGCCAGCAGCAAAACCGGGACAGGGAAAACGGGCGAGCAGTACTTC.

The CDR3 nucleotides read TGTGCCAGCAGCCTTTTCAGGCTCTCTGAAGCTTTCTTT. Translating it yields CASSLFRLSEAFF. The chain links TRBV7-2 to TRBJ1-1, with unresolved D. The length of the CDR3 is 13 residues. CDR1 and CDR2 (germline): SGHTA, FQGNSA. Trimming left V 5 bases short and J 6 bases short, with 13 bases between.

The chain recombines TRBV5-4 with TRBJ2-3; 9 bases line up with TRBD2. CDR3 length: 16 residues. V dropped 1 base and J dropped 5; count of bases not matched to a gene: 8. The germline gives CDR1 SGHNT, CDR2 YYREEE (reference sequence). CDR3 sequence: CASSLYAGGRGDTQYF. The CDR3 DNA follows: TGTGCCAGCAGCTTGTATGCGGGGGGGCGTGGAGATACGCAGTATTTT.

V usage is TRBV29-1 and J usage is TRBJ1-2; no firm D call. The CDR3 loop spans 14 amino acids. Germline V gene sequence: CDR1 SQVTM, CDR2 ANQGSEA. The ends were cut back, 4 bases at V and 0 bases at J, with 12 bases in the middle. The CDR3: CSVGGGITNYGYTF. The CDR3 DNA sequence: TGCAGCGTTGGGGGAGGGATTACTAACTATGGCTACACCTTC.

This chain connects TRBV7-9 to TRBJ1-2, with D perhaps TRBD1 (5 bases). The V gene's germline CDR1 is SEHNR and CDR2 FQNEAQ (reference sequence). This CDR3 has 15 amino acids. V shed 1 base and J shed 4 bases, with 13 bases lying between them. CDR3 bases: TGTGCCAGCAGCTTAGTGGGGGGACCGATCTATGGCTACACCTTC. Encoded protein: CASSLVGGPIYGYTF.

This rearrangement joins TRBV29-1 to TRBJ2-6, with D maybe TRBD1 (6 bases). Germline loops: CDR1 SQVTM, CDR2 ANQGSEA. CDR3 size: 14 residues. The V and J ends lost 6 bases and 2 bases respectively, with 11 bases between them. The CDR3 reads CSVTTGPGANVLTF. The CDR3 nucleotides read TGCAGCGTAACTACAGGGCCTGGGGCCAACGTCCTGACTTTC.

J is TRBJ1-2 and V is TRBV18; D gene unclear. There are 16 residues in the CDR3. V dropped 3 bases and J dropped 0 bases, with 14 bases sitting between them. Germline lookup yields CDR1 KGHSH and CDR2 LQKENI. The CDR3 protein is CASSPPHMGANYGYTF. The CDR3 DNA sequence: TGTGCCAGCTCACCTCCTCACATGGGCGCTAACTATGGCTACACCTTC.

This chain connects TRBV6-6 to TRBJ1-2, with D tentatively TRBD1 (5 bases). Trimming pared 0 bases from V and 0 bases from J, leaving 8 bases between. Germline CDR1 and CDR2: MNHNY and SVGAGI (reference sequence). This CDR3 spans 15 amino acids. In DNA form, the CDR3 reads TGTGCCAGCAGTTACTCCAGGGAATCTAACTATGGCTACACCTTC. The encoded protein is CASSYSRESNYGYTF.

The genes are TRBV6-5 and TRBJ1-1; D is unclear. There are 14 residues in the CDR3. The germline V gene encodes CDR1 MNHEY and CDR2 SVGAGI. The germline V and J ends were trimmed by 0 bases and 2 bases, with 7 bases remaining between them. CDR3 amino acids: CASSYSERNTEAFF. CDR3 in DNA: TGTGCCAGCAGTTACTCAGAGAGAAACACTGAAGCTTTCTTT.

The chain recombines TRBV5-1 with TRBJ1-2, with a possible D match to TRBD1 (6 bases). V gave up 4 bases and J gave up 0 bases, with 13 bases separating them. CDR3 length equals 15 residues. Looked up from germline, CDR1 is SGHRS and CDR2 is YFSETQ. The CDR3 protein is CASSPSGTTNYGYTF. In DNA, the CDR3 is TGCGCCAGCAGCCCCTCCGGGACAACTAACTATGGCTACACCTTC.

A single count supports this clone. V and J are TRBV5-1 and TRBJ2-3; TRBD2 aligns across 7 bases. Germline V gene data show CDR1 as SGHRS and CDR2 as YFSETQ. The CDR3 has 15 residues. With V trimmed by 7 bases and J by 2 bases, 10 bases remained unmatched. CDR3 in amino acids: CASSGGGGNTDTQYF. As DNA, the CDR3 is TGCGCCAGCTCCGGTGGGGGGGGGAACACAGATACGCAGTATTTT.